The sequence of this T cell receptor (beta chain) was determined in a study of blood T cell dynamics during melanoma immunotherapy. Trimming took 4 bases from V and 7 from J; bases not matched to a gene: 13. Germline V lookup: CDR1 SQVTM, CDR2 ANQGSEA. The CDR3 loop spans 17 amino acids. Time point denoted: pre-treatment baseline. The table came from immunoSEQ multiplex PCR; TCRdb's copy has only in-frame clones and leaves some out. The repertoire has 6,300 or so clones, nearly 95% of them found once; the top ten carry approximately 12%. Sequences were derived from cell-free DNA from blood, sampled from a patient treated with checkpoint blockade. This receptor was obtained from a human donor with melanoma. The chain is built from TRBV29-1 and TRBJ2-3; 14 nucleotides match TRBD2. The CDR3 coding sequence is TGCAGCGTTGTGATATCGACTAGCGGGAGGGCCAGAAATACGCAGTATTTT. Translation: CSVVISTSGRARNTQYF.